This T cell receptor beta chain originates from a study of shared clonotypes between healthy human individuals. Study at large: CD4 naive and CD4 memory each took three plates per donor, while CD8 naive took two and CD8 memory one.

Method: immunoSEQ multiplex PCR; TCRdb's copy keeps in-frame clones and lacks some. Here the sample spans roughly 2.6 million clones, around nine tenths being singletons. Points from the study as a whole: Roughly 5% of naive CD4 clonotypes were common to a handful of donors.

Concerning this clone itself: Its antigen is not known.

The germline gives CDR1 SGHRS, CDR2 YFSETQ. Trimming stripped 0 bases from V and 6 bases from J, with 16 bases between. The CDR3 is 15 amino acids. The sequence came from a man younger than 30 in good health. The chain uses TRBV5-1 and TRBJ2-7, with D tentatively TRBD2 (6 bases). The sequenced sample consisted of naive CD4+ T cells sorted from blood. Subset in this sample: CD45RA+ positively selected. The CDR3 protein is CASSLGGAMEFEQYF. Written as DNA, the CDR3 is TGCGCCAGCAGCTTGGGCGGGGCGATGGAGTTCGAGCAGTACTTC.